The next 29 T cell receptor beta chains were all read from a single sample in a study of neoadjuvant anti-PD-1 for oral cavity cancer. Described time point: after neoadjuvant nivolumab, at surgical resection. Only in-frame clones appear in the TCRdb table, and some are missing; sequencing was by immunoSEQ multiplex PCR. This repertoire shows 10,000 to 15,000 clones, about 76% found once; its top ten account for roughly 2.8%. This sample comprised PBMCs, obtained after nivolumab (anti-PD-1) treatment. These receptors all stem from a person aged 35-79 years with oral cavity squamous cell carcinoma.

The V call is TRBV7-9, the J call TRBJ2-7; TRBD2 matches 8 bases. Losses at the gene ends were 4 bases for V and 1 base for J; bases not matched to a gene: 3. Per germline, CDR1 SEHNR and CDR2 FQNEAQ (reference sequence). The CDR3 totals 14 residues. CDR3 sequence reads: CASSSGTRSYEQYF. The DNA for the CDR3 is TGTGCCAGCAGCTCGGGGACTAGGTCCTACGAGCAGTACTTC.

The chain uses TRBV5-4 and TRBJ2-5; D possibly uses TRBD1 or TRBD2 (5 bases each). Germline CDR1 and CDR2: SGHNT and YYREEE (reference sequence). The V gene lost 10 bases and the J gene lost 1 base, with 17 bases spanning the gap. The CDR3 loop spans 14 amino acids. CDR3 sequence reads: CAWLAGPLQETQYF. The CDR3 nucleotides read TGTGCCTGGCTAGCAGGGCCCCTCCAAGAGACCCAGTACTTC.

This clone was counted only a few times. The genes are TRBV6-1 and TRBJ1-2; 10 nucleotides line up with TRBD1. Trimming removed 1 base from V and 7 bases from J; junction bases left unmatched: 6. CDR1 is MNHNS, CDR2 SASEGT, per germline. The CDR3 runs 15 residues. The CDR3 reads CASSEETGGAGGYTF. The CDR3 region has the DNA TGTGCCAGCAGTGAAGAGACAGGGGGCGCGGGTGGCTACACCTTC.

The chain joins TRBV15 to TRBJ2-7, with 7 positions matching TRBD1. Losses at the gene ends were 3 bases for V and 1 base for J; bases not matched to a gene: 3. Germline V CDR1 and CDR2: LNHNV, YYDKDF (reference sequence). CDR3 length equals 14 residues. CDR3 in amino acids: CATSRTGSSYEQYF. Written as DNA, the CDR3 is TGTGCCACCAGCAGGACAGGGTCGTCCTACGAGCAGTACTTC.

The chain employs TRBV5-1 and TRBJ2-7, with D tentatively TRBD2 (6 bases). V lost 4 bases and J lost 6, with 14 bases in between. Per the germline V gene, CDR1 is SGHRS and CDR2 is YFSETQ. The CDR3 has 13 residues. This CDR3 is CASSVPIGSEQYF. In DNA form, the CDR3 reads TGCGCCAGCAGCGTGCCAATCGGGAGCGAGCAGTACTTC.

V gene TRBV7-8 combines with J gene TRBJ2-4; D gene uncertain. The CDR3 covers 16 residues. V was trimmed by 5 bases and J by 0 bases, leaving 14 bases between them. CDR1 is SGHVS, CDR2 FQNEAQ, per germline. This CDR3 is CASSPRRLLAKNIQYF. The CDR3, as DNA: TGTGCCAGCAGCCCCCGGCGCCTTTTAGCCAAAAACATTCAGTACTTC.

V usage is TRBV5-8 and J usage is TRBJ2-2, with D possibly matching TRBD1 (5 bases). Germline values: CDR1 SGHTS, CDR2 YDEGEE. This CDR3 is built from 16 residues. Trimming pared 0 bases from V and 4 bases from J, leaving 13 bases between. The CDR3 DNA follows: TGTGCCAGCAGCTTGGTTGGCAGGGTTGCCACCGGGGAGCTGTTTTTT. Protein sequence: CASSLVGRVATGELFF.

The chain joins TRBV9 to TRBJ1-4, with D unclear. V dropped 7 bases and J dropped 4 bases, with 14 bases sitting between them. The CDR3 sequence is 14 residues long. Germline V lookup: CDR1 SGDLS, CDR2 YYNGEE. The CDR3 coding sequence is TGTGCCAGCTCAAGTTCCGGGAGTAATGAAAAACTGTTTTTT. It is translated as CASSSSGSNEKLFF.

The chain is built from TRBV7-3 and TRBJ2-1; D is uncertain. V dropped 6 bases and J dropped 0 bases, with 9 bases sitting between them. There are 14 residues in the CDR3. CDR1 is SGHTA, CDR2 FQGTGA, per germline. CDR3 in DNA: TGTGCCAGCAGTTCTAGGAGCTCCTACAATGAGCAGTTCTTC. Encoded protein: CASSSRSSYNEQFF.

This chain joins TRBV5-1 and TRBJ2-1, with 11 positions matching TRBD1. The CDR3 is made up of 14 amino acids. Germline values: CDR1 SGHRS, CDR2 YFSETQ. The junction had 6 bases not matched to a gene; V was cut back by 5 bases and J by 8 bases. The CDR3, as DNA: TGCGCCAGCAGGCCCGGGACAGGGGGTGATGAGCAGTTCTTC. It is translated as CASRPGTGGDEQFF.

The chain recombines TRBV4-2 with TRBJ2-2; D not resolved. Trimming took off 1 base at V and 1 base at J, with 4 bases between the two ends. This CDR3 spans 14 amino acids. Germline V gene data show CDR1 as LGHNA and CDR2 as YNFKEQ. The CDR3 nucleotides read TGTGCCAGCAGCCAAGTAATGAACACCGGGGAGCTGTTTTTT. Its protein product is CASSQVMNTGELFF.

A single count supports this clone. The genes are TRBV18 and TRBJ1-1, with a tentative D call TRBD1 (5 bases). The CDR3 is 15 residues long. CDR1 is KGHSH, CDR2 LQKENI, per germline. The V end lost 1 base, the J end lost 2 bases, and 11 bases lay between the germline ends. CDR3 amino acids: CASSPRSGGNTEAFF. The CDR3 DNA follows: TGTGCCAGCTCACCACGGTCCGGGGGAAACACTGAAGCTTTCTTT.

The chain carries TRBV5-4 and TRBJ2-1, with TRBD2 as a possible D gene (6 bases). Trimming shortened V by 4 bases and J by 3 bases, and 14 bases separated the two germline ends. The CDR3 covers 15 residues. Germline lookup yields CDR1 SGHNT and CDR2 YYREEE (reference sequence). The CDR3 nucleotides read TGTGCCAGCAGCCTGCCCCCGCGGGGCTACAATGAGCAGTTCTTC. It encodes CASSLPPRGYNEQFF.

V and J are TRBV28 and TRBJ2-7; 7 bases line up with TRBD1. The CDR3 covers 14 residues. Germline assignment: CDR1 MDHEN and CDR2 SYDVKM. J was trimmed by 6 bases and V by 7 bases; bases with no gene match: 12. In DNA, the CDR3 is TGTGCCAGCACTCCCTATTTGACAGGGCTCGAGCAGTACTTC. Protein: CASTPYLTGLEQYF.

The chain has TRBV28 and TRBJ2-5; D not certain. The length of the CDR3 is 13 residues. The germline V gene has CDR1 MDHEN and CDR2 SYDVKM. V gave up 6 bases and J gave up 4 bases, with 12 bases separating them. This CDR3 is CASSPPATETQYF. DNA for the CDR3: TGTGCCAGCAGCCCCCCGGCGACAGAGACCCAGTACTTC.

In this sample, this clone turned up a few times. The chain has TRBV19 and TRBJ1-4; 7 bases are shared with TRBD1. V shed 5 bases, J shed 5 bases, and the junction held 8 bases outside the gene matches. The CDR3 length is 15 residues. Germline V gives CDR1 LNHDA, CDR2 SQIVND (reference sequence). The CDR3 bases are TGTGCCAGTAGTTCCGACAGGGCAAGGAATGAAAAACTGTTTTTT. This encodes CASSSDRARNEKLFF.

This rearrangement joins TRBV27 to TRBJ1-5, with TRBD1 matching over 8 bases. The V and J ends lost 9 bases and 4 bases, in that order; junction bases with no gene match: 8. The CDR3 has 14 amino acids. CDR1 and CDR2 from the germline V gene are MNHEY and SMNVEV (reference sequence). The CDR3: CASRQGIENQPQHF. CDR3 in DNA: TGTGCCAGTCGACAGGGGATCGAGAATCAGCCCCAGCATTTT.

The chain joins TRBV25-1 to TRBJ1-4; D is uncertain. CDR1 and CDR2 from the germline V gene are MGHDK and SYGVNS. The germline V and J ends were trimmed by 8 bases and 8 bases, with 15 bases remaining between them. CDR3 length equals 13 residues. CDR3 sequence: CASLALGDEKLFF. The CDR3 DNA sequence: TGTGCCAGCTTAGCACTTGGCGACGAAAAACTGTTTTTT.

This clone has more than one count but fewer than ten. The chain has TRBV6-1 and TRBJ2-3, with D perhaps TRBD2 (6 bases). The CDR3 is 14 amino acids. Germline loops: CDR1 MNHNS, CDR2 SASEGT. The ends were cut back, 8 bases at V and 2 bases at J, with 14 bases in the middle. The CDR3 loop is CASGGRGVTDTQYF. The CDR3 nucleotides are TGTGCCAGCGGCGGGCGGGGAGTCACAGATACGCAGTATTTT.

The chain carries TRBV29-1 and TRBJ2-7; no clear D. The V and J ends lost 5 bases and 2 bases respectively, with 4 bases between them. Germline assignment: CDR1 SQVTM and CDR2 ANQGSEA. The CDR3 covers 10 residues. CDR3 in DNA: TGCAGCGTTCAGACCTACGAGCAGTACTTC. Protein: CSVQTYEQYF.

The table lists this clone with a count of one. The rearrangement uses TRBV5-4 and TRBJ1-1; TRBD1 might be the D (5 bases). Germline lookup yields CDR1 SGHNT and CDR2 YYREEE (reference sequence). Trimming removed 6 bases from V and 1 base from J, with 13 bases in between. The CDR3 spans 14 residues. The CDR3 here is CASIRRGANTEAFF. For the CDR3, the DNA is TGTGCCAGCATCAGGAGGGGAGCGAACACTGAAGCTTTCTTT.

This clone was seen a handful of times. V and J are TRBV4-1 and TRBJ1-2; D is perhaps TRBD1 (6 bases). CDR3 length: 14 residues. The V and J ends lost 2 bases and 3 bases respectively, with 10 bases between them. Germline V gene data show CDR1 as MGHRA and CDR2 as YSYEKL. CDR3 sequence: CASSQYRDDYGYTF. CDR3 nucleotides: TGCGCCAGCAGCCAATACAGGGACGACTATGGCTACACCTTC.

This clone was seen a few times. The CDR3 coding sequence is TGCAGTGCTAGAGAAGTGGGGACCCAGTACTTC. Translating it yields CSAREVGTQYF. The chain links TRBV20-1 to TRBJ2-5, with D uncertain. CDR1 and CDR2 (germline): DFQATT, SNEGSKA (reference sequence). V was shortened by 0 bases and J by 7 bases, with 6 bases between the two germline ends. The CDR3 runs to 11 residues.

This clone showed up just once. In nucleotides, the CDR3 is TGTGCCAGCAGTTTTTTCCTTTCTTCGCCCGGGGAGCTGTTTTTT. Its protein is CASSFFLSSPGELFF. This chain links TRBV27 with TRBJ2-2; D is undetermined. CDR3 length: 15 residues. Germline-derived CDR1 and CDR2 are MNHEY and SMNVEV (reference sequence). V shed 3 bases and J shed 6 bases, with 14 bases lying between them.

This clone was observed a few times. The chain employs TRBV10-1 and TRBJ1-2; 8 bases are a match to TRBD1. V shed 2 bases and J 7 bases; nucleotides not matched to a gene: 6. Germline CDR1 is WNHNN and CDR2 is SYGVQD (reference sequence). The CDR3 loop spans 14 amino acids. In DNA, the CDR3 is TGCGCCAGCAGTGAGGGACAGGGCGCTAGTGGCTACACCTTC. It is translated as CASSEGQGASGYTF.

The V call is TRBV19, the J call TRBJ2-7; D perhaps matches TRBD1 (5 bases). Germline CDR1 LNHDA, CDR2 SQIVND (reference sequence). The CDR3 totals 15 residues. V lost 3 bases to trimming and J lost 1 base, with 13 bases between them. CDR3 in DNA: TGTGCCAGTAGTATTGACAGCACCCCGTCCTACGAGCAGTACTTC. Its protein is CASSIDSTPSYEQYF.

A single count supports this clone. The genes are TRBV6-1 and TRBJ2-1; TRBD2 matches at 12 bases. This CDR3 region has 15 residues. The trim removed 5 bases at V and 6 bases at J, leaving 5 bases unmatched. The V gene's germline CDR1 is MNHNS and CDR2 SASEGT. The CDR3 nucleotides are TGTGCCAGCAGTACTCTAGCGGGGGGGAGCAATGAGCAGTTCTTC. Protein sequence: CASSTLAGGSNEQFF.

This clone was observed a few times. The genes are TRBV18 and TRBJ1-4; 7 positions agree with TRBD1. Germline CDR1 KGHSH, CDR2 LQKENI. Trimming cost V 3 bases and J 7 bases; bases outside gene matches: 8. The CDR3 runs to 15 residues. CDR3 bases: TGTGCCAGCTCACCCTCACAGGGGTGGGGTGAAAAACTGTTTTTT. Translated: CASSPSQGWGEKLFF.

This rearrangement joins TRBV5-1 to TRBJ1-1; a weak D match, TRBD1 (5 bases). V lost 5 bases to trimming and J lost 1 base, with 9 bases between them. Germline values: CDR1 SGHRS, CDR2 YFSETQ. There are 13 residues in the CDR3. CDR3 DNA: TGCGCCAGCAGAGTGCAGGGGAACACTGAAGCTTTCTTT. It is translated as CASRVQGNTEAFF.